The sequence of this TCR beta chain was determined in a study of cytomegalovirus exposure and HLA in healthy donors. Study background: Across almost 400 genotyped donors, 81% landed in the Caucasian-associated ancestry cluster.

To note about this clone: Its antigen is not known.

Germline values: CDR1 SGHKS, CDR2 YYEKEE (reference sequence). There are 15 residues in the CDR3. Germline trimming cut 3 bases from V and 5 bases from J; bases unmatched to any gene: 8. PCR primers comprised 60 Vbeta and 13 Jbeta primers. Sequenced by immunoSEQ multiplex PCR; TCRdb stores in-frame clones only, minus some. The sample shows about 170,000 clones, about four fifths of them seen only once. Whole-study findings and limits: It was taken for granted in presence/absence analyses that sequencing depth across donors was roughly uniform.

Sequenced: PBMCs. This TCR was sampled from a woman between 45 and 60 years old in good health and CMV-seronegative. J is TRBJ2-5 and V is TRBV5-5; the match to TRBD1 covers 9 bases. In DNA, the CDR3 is TGTGCCAGCAGCTCCGGGACAGGGCGAGGGGAGACCCAGTACTTC. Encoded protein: CASSSGTGRGETQYF.